This TCR beta chain is drawn from a study of T-cell memory formation after mild COVID-19. Germline lookup yields CDR1 MNHEY and CDR2 SVGAGI. V was trimmed by 3 bases and J by 6 bases, leaving 11 bases between them. This CDR3 is 13 amino acids long. TCRdb analysed the 5' RACE reads with MiXCR anew, one entry per CDR3 protein. The table lists 350,000 to 500,000 distinct CDR3 sequences, 20% of them singletons, with around 9.2% in the top ten. V gene TRBV6-5 combines with J gene TRBJ1-1, with D tentatively TRBD1 (5 bases). The sequence came from an adult woman who had mild COVID-19 (a few samples of this study predate the infection). Cell type and time point are not known. The material sequenced was PBMCs or a T cell subset sorted from them (not recorded which). DNA of the CDR3: TGTGCCAGCAGTTATTTTCAGGGCCCTGAAGCTTTCTTT. This codes for CASSYFQGPEAFF.